The clone carrying this T cell receptor (beta chain) was recorded only once. This sample stems from a study of blood T cell repertoires in COVID-19. Study-level information: PBMCs, B-cell-depleted T cells, or T cells were the source of the cDNA or gDNA that made up the material.

Only in-frame clones appear in the TCRdb table, and some are missing; sequencing was by immunoSEQ multiplex PCR. This table has fewer than 100,000 clones, about 81% appearing once. V lost 2 bases and J lost 8, with 9 bases in between. Germline V gene data show CDR1 as SGHAT and CDR2 as FQNNGV. The CDR3 spans 13 residues. Sequencing used peripheral blood. This TCR came from a human donor in a cohort sampled during active COVID-19. This sequence joins TRBV11-2 and TRBJ1-4; weak D call: TRBD1 (5 bases). CDR3 protein: CASSLSGGEKLFF. CDR3 in DNA: TGTGCCAGCAGCTTATCGGGGGGGGAAAAACTGTTTTTT.